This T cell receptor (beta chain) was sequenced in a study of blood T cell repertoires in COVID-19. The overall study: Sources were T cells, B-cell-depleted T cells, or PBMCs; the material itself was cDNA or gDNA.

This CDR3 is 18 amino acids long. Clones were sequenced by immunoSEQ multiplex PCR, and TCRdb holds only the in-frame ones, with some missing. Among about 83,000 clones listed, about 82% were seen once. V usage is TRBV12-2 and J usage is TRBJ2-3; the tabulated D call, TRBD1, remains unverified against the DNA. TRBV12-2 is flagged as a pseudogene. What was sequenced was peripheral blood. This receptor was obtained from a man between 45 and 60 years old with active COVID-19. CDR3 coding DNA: TGTGCAAGTCGTTGCATCCGGGACAGGGTAAAGAAGTTAGATACGCAGTATTTT. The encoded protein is CASRCIRDRVKKLDTQYF.